One and the same sample provided the 20 T cell receptor beta chains below, sequenced in a study of Tregs in tolerant kidney transplant recipients. Assay: immunoSEQ multiplex PCR; the TCRdb copy retains only in-frame clones and omits some. The table for this sample gives around 30,000 clones. Mixed chimerism was transient after nonmyeloablative marrow transplants from related graft donors. Sequencing used CD4+ T cells from blood (PBMCs), obtained 24 months after the transplant. These receptors originate from a human patient who received a combined kidney and bone marrow transplant. Part of the T cells may come from the graft donor.

A note on this clone: The CDR3 end is not reached by the read, which stops 3 residues before it; the germline J gene fills it in. V is TRBV7-9 and J is TRBJ1-1; maybe TRBD1 (5 bases). V was trimmed by 4 bases and J by 2 bases, leaving 11 bases between them. The germline CDR1 and CDR2 sequences are SEHNR and FQNEAQ (reference sequence). The CDR3 spans 14 residues. The covered CDR3 bases are TGTGCCAGCAGCTCGTTACAGGTAAACACTGAA. This codes for CASSSLQVNTE. The complete CDR3 protein is CASSSLQVNTEAFF.

With regard to this clone: The missing CDR3 end, 3 residues past where the read stops, is filled in from the germline J gene. The genes are TRBV5-5 and TRBJ1-2; no firm D call. Germline CDR1 reads SGHKS; CDR2 reads YYEKEE (reference sequence). The V and J ends lost 6 bases and 0 bases respectively, with 12 bases between them. The CDR3 runs 14 residues. The sequenced part of the CDR3 DNA is TGTGCCAGCACTTGGCTTCTGGCTAACTATGGC. Translated: CASTWLLANYG. The full CDR3 is CASTWLLANYGYTF.

Points on this clone: Sequencing ends 3 residues short of the CDR3 end; the germline J gene provides the rest. This chain links TRBV5-1 with TRBJ2-7; 8 bases are shared with TRBD2. The germline CDR1 and CDR2 sequences are SGHRS and YFSETQ. V shed 1 base, J shed 4 bases, and the junction held 1 base outside the gene matches. CDR3 size: 13 residues. The CDR3 reads CASSLREGYEQYF. The CDR3 DNA, read in part, is TGCGCCAGCAGCTTGCGGGAGGGGTACGAG.

Remarks on this clone: The observed sequence ends 3 residues before the CDR3 terminus, with the missing tail filled in from the germline J gene. V usage is TRBV5-1 and J usage is TRBJ2-5, with a weak D call TRBD1 (5 bases). Per germline, CDR1 SGHRS and CDR2 YFSETQ. The CDR3 runs 14 residues. V was cut by 7 bases and J by 1 base, with 14 bases left in between. CDR3 bases read: TGCGCCAGCGCTTGGGGCCGGGTCCAAGAGACC. This gives the protein CASAWGRVQET. The whole CDR3 protein is CASAWGRVQETQYF. The full variable domain, completed using reference TRBV5-1 and TRBJ2-5, is KAGVTQTPRYLIKTRGQQVTLSCSPISGHRSVSWYQQTPGQGLQFLFEYFSETQRNKGNFPGRFSGRQFSNSRSEMNVSTLELGDSALYLCASAWGRVQETQYFGPGTRLLVL.

On this clone: With the read ending 3 residues before the CDR3 end, the germline J gene is used to fill in that end. V is TRBV20-1 and J is TRBJ2-2, with D maybe TRBD2 (7 bases). The CDR3 contains 16 residues. The germline CDR1 and CDR2 sequences are DFQATT and SNEGSKA (reference sequence). The V gene lost 2 bases and the J gene lost 3 bases, with 16 bases spanning the gap. The covered CDR3 bases are TGCAGTGCTAGACCACAGGGACTAAGGGACACCGGGGAG. Translation: CSARPQGLRDTGE. The entire CDR3 protein reads CSARPQGLRDTGELFF.

Of note for this clone: The read stops 3 residues short of the end of the CDR3; the missing end is completed from the germline J gene. V gene TRBV20-1 combines with J gene TRBJ1-1; the D gene is possibly TRBD1 (5 bases). CDR1 and CDR2 from the germline V gene are DFQATT and SNEGSKA (reference sequence). This CDR3 has 14 residues. The V end was cut by 0 bases, the J end by 2 bases, with 10 bases between. CDR3 protein: CSARDSRGNTEAFF. CDR3 DNA (partial): TGCAGTGCTAGAGATTCTAGGGGAAACACTGAA.

As to this clone: The read finishes 3 residues shy of the CDR3 end, and the germline J gene is used to complete it. Other DNA sequences in the sample encode the same CDR3. The chain combines TRBV19 with TRBJ2-3; the D gene is possibly TRBD1 (5 bases). Trimming took off 3 bases at V and 4 bases at J, with 8 bases between the two ends. Germline CDR1 and CDR2: LNHDA and SQIVND (reference sequence). CDR3 length equals 13 residues. The CDR3 DNA, read in part, is TGTGCCAGTAGTATCCAGGGTGCAGATACG. Translated: CASSIQGADT. The entire CDR3 protein reads CASSIQGADTQYF. The full variable domain, with the rest looked up from reference TRBV19 and TRBJ2-3, is DGGITQSPKYLFRKEGQNVTLSCEQNLNHDAMYWYRQDPGQGLRLIYYSQIVNDFQKGDIAEGYSVSREKKESFPLTVTSAQKNPTAFYLCASSIQGADTQYFGPGTRLTVL.

To note about this clone: The missing CDR3 end, 3 residues past where the read stops, is filled in from the germline J gene. V usage is TRBV23-1 and J usage is TRBJ2-7, with TRBD1 matching over 7 bases. TRBV23-1 is an ORF, with its function uncertain. V was pared by 3 bases and J by 2 bases, with 4 bases of the junction left unmatched. This CDR3 spans 14 amino acids. CDR3: CASSHGDRPYEQYF. CDR3 DNA (partial): TGCGCCAGCAGTCACGGGGACAGACCCTACGAG.

In terms of frequency, this clone is medium-sized. The read comes to an end 3 residues before the CDR3 does, leaving the germline J gene to fill in the end. V and J are TRBV5-1 and TRBJ1-1; D possibly corresponds to TRBD1 (5 bases). CDR3 size: 14 residues. Trimming stripped 0 bases from V and 4 bases from J, with 10 bases between. The V gene's germline CDR1 is SGHRS and CDR2 YFSETQ. The CDR3: CASSLEGVGTEAFF. The sequenced CDR3 bases are TGCGCCAGCAGCTTGGAAGGGGTTGGCACTGAA.

To note about this clone: The read ends 3 residues before the CDR3 terminus; that terminus is restored from the germline J gene. The rearrangement links TRBV18 to TRBJ2-3; D remains ambiguous. Germline CDR1 reads KGHSH; CDR2 reads LQKENI. With 3 bases removed from V and 5 bases from J, the gap between germline ends came to 6 bases. The CDR3 loop spans 12 amino acids. Incomplete CDR3 DNA: TGTGCCAGCTCACCTATAGAAGATACG. Its protein is CASSPIEDT. The entire CDR3 protein is CASSPIEDTQYF.

With respect to this clone: The read gets to within 3 residues of the CDR3 end, and the germline J gene fills in the rest. This chain joins TRBV19 and TRBJ2-7; 9 nucleotides agree with TRBD1. Per germline, CDR1 LNHDA and CDR2 SQIVND (reference sequence). The CDR3 loop spans 14 amino acids. J was trimmed by 5 bases and V by 4 bases; bases with no gene match: 6. The DNA read from the CDR3 is TGTGCCAGTAGTAGCGGGACAGGGCCCAACGAG. This sequence encodes CASSSGTGPNE. The whole CDR3 protein is CASSSGTGPNEQYF.

Notes on this clone: The missing CDR3 end, 3 residues past where the read stops, is filled in from the germline J gene. V is TRBV18 and J is TRBJ2-3; D perhaps matches TRBD2 (6 bases). Germline-derived CDR1 and CDR2 are KGHSH and LQKENI. The CDR3 is 14 amino acids. Trimming cost V 3 bases and J 3 bases, with 10 bases left between them. CDR3 bases read: TGTGCCAGCTCACCGGTCGGGGGAACAGATACG. As protein: CASSPVGGTDT. The CDR3 as a whole reads CASSPVGGTDTQYF.

As concerns this clone: Read coverage stops 3 residues before the CDR3 terminus; the germline J gene supplies the remainder. V gene TRBV13 combines with J gene TRBJ2-7; 12 nucleotides match TRBD2. The CDR3 sequence is 16 residues long. Trimming at V came to 3 bases and at J to 0 bases, leaving 3 bases not matched to a gene. Germline lookup yields CDR1 PRHDT and CDR2 FYEKMQ (reference sequence). Partial CDR3 DNA: TGTGCCAGCAGCTTCGCTAGCGGGAGGGCCTCCTACGAG. Translating gives CASSFASGRASYE. The whole CDR3 sequence is CASSFASGRASYEQYF.

For this clone: The CDR3 end falls 3 residues outside the read, so it is completed with the germline J gene. The J gene is TRBJ1-2, the V gene TRBV10-3; a weak D match, TRBD1 (6 bases). V dropped 6 bases and J dropped 2 bases, with 7 bases sitting between them. The CDR3 is 12 residues long. Germline V gene sequence: CDR1 ENHRY, CDR2 SYGVKD. CDR3 DNA, as far as it was read: TGTGCCATCAGCCAGGGGAACTATGGC. Protein product: CAISQGNYG. The full CDR3 sequence reads CAISQGNYGYTF.

On this clone itself: The read falls 3 residues short of the CDR3 end, and the missing part is taken from the germline J gene. J is TRBJ1-3 and V is TRBV5-1; tentatively, D is TRBD1 (6 bases). V dropped 1 base and J dropped 4 bases, with 9 bases sitting between them. Germline V CDR1 and CDR2: SGHRS, YFSETQ. There are 14 residues in the CDR3. CDR3 bases read: TGCGCCAGCAGCTTGACAGGGACGGGAAACACC. It yields the protein CASSLTGTGNT. The whole CDR3 region reads CASSLTGTGNTIYF.

Regarding this clone: The CDR3 end falls 3 residues outside the read, so it is completed with the germline J gene. V usage is TRBV6-2 or TRBV6-3 and J usage is TRBJ2-1; 11 bases map to TRBD2. The CDR3 is 15 amino acids. Germline CDR1 and CDR2: MNHEY and SVGEGT. V lost 6 bases and J lost 9; bases outside the gene matches: 10. The sequenced part of the CDR3 DNA is TGTGCCAGCAGGTTAACTAGCGGGAGCTGGGGTGAG. The encoded protein is CASRLTSGSWGE. From start to end, the CDR3 is CASRLTSGSWGEQFF.

As for this clone: From the germline J gene comes the end of the CDR3, since the read stops 3 residues before it. The chain combines TRBV13 with TRBJ2-1; D unresolved. CDR1 is PRHDT, CDR2 FYEKMQ, per germline (reference sequence). The CDR3 has 14 residues. V was clipped by 9 bases and J by 6 bases, with 18 bases between them. This CDR3 is CASLSLAFFNEQFF. The sequenced part of the CDR3 DNA is TGTGCCAGTCTTAGCTTAGCCTTCTTCAATGAG.

Turning to this clone: Coverage ceases 3 residues before the CDR3 finishes, and the germline J gene fills in the end. The chain carries TRBV5-1 and TRBJ2-5; 7 bases are shared with TRBD2. This CDR3 has 16 amino acids. After removal of 4 bases from V and 1 base from J, the junction contained 10 bases not matched to a gene. The germline V gene encodes CDR1 SGHRS and CDR2 YFSETQ. CDR3 DNA, as far as it was read: TGCGCCAGCAGCATTGCCTCCGGGGGGATCCAAGAGACC. It is translated as CASSIASGGIQET. In full, the CDR3 reads CASSIASGGIQETQYF.

On this clone: The CDR3 extends 3 residues past the end of the read, so its final part is completed from the germline J gene. The chain couples TRBV5-1 to TRBJ1-2; no firm D call. The V gene lost 3 bases and the J gene lost 6 bases, with 18 bases spanning the gap. In germline, CDR1 is SGHRS, CDR2 YFSETQ. This CDR3 region has 15 residues. The sequenced part of the CDR3 DNA is TGCGCCAGCAGCTCGGAGGGCCAGCTTATGGATGGC. Translation: CASSSEGQLMDG. From start to end, the CDR3 is CASSSEGQLMDGYTF. Combining the CDR3 with reference TRBV5-1 and TRBJ1-2 gives the whole variable domain KAGVTQTPRYLIKTRGQQVTLSCSPISGHRSVSWYQQTPGQGLQFLFEYFSETQRNKGNFPGRFSGRQFSNSRSEMNVSTLELGDSALYLCASSSEGQLMDGYTFGSGTRLTVV.

For this clone: The CDR3 end lies 3 residues beyond the end of the read and is filled in from the germline J gene. The J gene is TRBJ2-5, the V gene TRBV5-1; 15 bases line up with TRBD2. The V and J ends lost 3 bases and 1 base, in that order; junction bases with no gene match: 7. The CDR3 is made up of 18 amino acids. The germline V gene encodes CDR1 SGHRS and CDR2 YFSETQ. The CDR3: CASSWGLAGGGTQETQYF. The sequenced CDR3 bases are TGCGCCAGCAGCTGGGGACTAGCGGGAGGAGGGACCCAAGAGACC.